The 30 T cell receptor beta chains reported below all come from one sample, sequenced in a study of T cell changes during pregnancy in multiple sclerosis. This table comes from immunoSEQ multiplex PCR, and its TCRdb copy is limited to in-frame clones, with some not included. The sample holds 77,000 or so clones, around 93% seen once. The sample was peripheral blood, taken in the second trimester of pregnancy. The receptors derive from a female donor in good health, enrolled as a control in a pregnancy study.

The chain employs TRBV4-2 and TRBJ1-2; the D is unclear. The germline V gene encodes CDR1 LGHNA and CDR2 YNFKEQ. Between the trimmed V and J ends, which lost 0 bases and 2 bases, there was a span of 10 bases. The CDR3 has 15 amino acids. The CDR3 DNA reads TGTGCCAGCAGCCAAGAAGTCCAGACAAACTATGGCTACACCTTC. It codes for CASSQEVQTNYGYTF.

This chain links TRBV7-2 with TRBJ2-3; the D gene is possibly TRBD2 (7 bases). Trimming removed 5 bases at V and 1 base at J, with 13 bases between. This CDR3 spans 15 amino acids. Looked up from germline, CDR1 is SGHTA and CDR2 is FQGNSA. CDR3 loop: CASSDEGGRTDTQYF. The CDR3 DNA reads TGTGCCAGCAGCGACGAGGGGGGGCGCACAGATACGCAGTATTTT.

DNA of the CDR3: TGCGCCAGCAGCGAAGCACAGGGAATCTATGGCTACACCTTC. Amino acid sequence: CASSEAQGIYGYTF. The chain is built from TRBV4-1 and TRBJ1-2; D is perhaps TRBD1 (6 bases). This CDR3 region has 14 residues. In germline, CDR1 is MGHRA, CDR2 YSYEKL. The V end lost 5 bases, the J end lost 4 bases, and 14 bases lay between the germline ends.

The chain is built from TRBV5-1 and TRBJ2-1, with 12 bases lining up with TRBD2. The CDR3 loop spans 16 amino acids. CDR1 is SGHRS, CDR2 YFSETQ, per germline. Trimming cost V 0 bases and J 4 bases; bases outside gene matches: 2. This CDR3 reads CASSLVLAGGYNEQFF. The CDR3 DNA reads as TGCGCCAGCAGCTTGGTGCTAGCGGGGGGGTACAATGAGCAGTTCTTC.

The rearrangement joins TRBV27 to TRBJ1-2, with D unclear. CDR1 and CDR2 from the germline V gene are MNHEY and SMNVEV (reference sequence). V was pared by 5 bases and J by 8 bases, with 18 bases between. The CDR3 extends over 14 amino acids. The CDR3 nucleotides are TGTGCCAGCAGTCAACTCGGCGGAGCGAAAGGCTACACCTTC. Translation: CASSQLGGAKGYTF.

The genes are TRBV9 and TRBJ1-3; TRBD1 matches 9 bases. Germline V lookup: CDR1 SGDLS, CDR2 YYNGEE. J gave up 2 bases and V 4 bases, and 4 bases lay outside the gene matches. The CDR3 covers 15 residues. CDR3 DNA: TGTGCCAGCAGCATAAGACAGGGGGCTGGAAACACCATATATTTT. Encoded protein: CASSIRQGAGNTIYF.

A few counts support this clone. This chain links TRBV7-9 with TRBJ1-5; D unresolved. Germline CDR1 SEHNR, CDR2 FQNEAQ (reference sequence). V lost 1 base, J lost 0 bases, and 10 bases lay in between. CDR3 length: 16 amino acids. The CDR3: CASSLEPGLSNQPQHF. In nucleotides, the CDR3 is TGTGCCAGCAGCTTAGAGCCAGGCCTTAGCAATCAGCCCCAGCATTTT.

The chain links TRBV7-9 to TRBJ2-7, with 7 bases fitting TRBD2. This CDR3 is built from 15 residues. Looked up from germline, CDR1 is SEHNR and CDR2 is FQNEAQ (reference sequence). Germline trimming cut 2 bases from V and 0 bases from J; bases unmatched to any gene: 4. The CDR3 nucleotides are TGTGCCAGCAGCTTAAGCGGGGACGCCTCCTACGAGCAGTACTTC. It yields the protein CASSLSGDASYEQYF. Full variable domain (outside the CDR3, taken from reference TRBV7-9 and TRBJ2-7): DTGVSQNPRHKITKRGQNVTFRCDPISEHNRLYWYRQTLGQGPEFLTYFQNEAQLEKSRLLSDRFSAERPKGSFSTLEIQRTEQGDSAMYLCASSLSGDASYEQYFGPGTRLTVT.

The rearrangement links TRBV27 to TRBJ1-1; D perhaps matches TRBD1 (5 bases). The CDR3 is 13 amino acids. Per the germline V gene, CDR1 is MNHEY and CDR2 is SMNVEV (reference sequence). With 7 bases removed from V and 4 bases from J, the gap between germline ends came to 13 bases. CDR3 in amino acids: CASIPGGSTEAFF. In DNA form, the CDR3 reads TGTGCCAGCATCCCTGGGGGGAGCACTGAAGCTTTCTTT.

The chain carries TRBV4-2 and TRBJ2-5, with D possibly being TRBD2 (5 bases). Per the germline V gene, CDR1 is LGHNA and CDR2 is YNFKEQ. This CDR3 is 15 amino acids long. Trimming stripped 1 base from V and 5 bases from J, with 14 bases between. CDR3 bases: TGTGCCAGCAGCCAAGTACTAGAGAGCTACGAGACCCAGTACTTC. Its protein is CASSQVLESYETQYF.

This chain links TRBV7-9 with TRBJ1-2, with D perhaps matching TRBD1 (6 bases). The CDR3 contains 16 residues. In germline, CDR1 is SEHNR, CDR2 FQNEAQ (reference sequence). V shed 5 bases and J shed 0 bases, with 16 bases lying between them. The CDR3 sequence: CASSKVGSGANYGYTF. CDR3 nucleotides: TGTGCCAGCAGCAAGGTGGGGTCAGGGGCTAACTATGGCTACACCTTC.

The chain is built from TRBV2 and TRBJ1-2; TRBD1 aligns across 7 bases. V shed 6 bases and J 6 bases; nucleotides not matched to a gene: 7. CDR1 and CDR2 (germline): SNHLY, FYNNEI. This CDR3 has 13 residues. CDR3 in amino acids: CASSTGEVDGYTF. CDR3 DNA sequence: TGTGCCAGCAGCACAGGGGAGGTTGATGGCTACACCTTC.

The chain carries TRBV5-5 and TRBJ1-2; weak D call: TRBD1 (6 bases). The CDR3 loop spans 15 amino acids. From germline, CDR1 is SGHKS and CDR2 YYEKEE (reference sequence). Trimming stripped 4 bases from V and 4 bases from J, with 17 bases between. CDR3 in amino acids: CASSPNQGLGYGYTF. The CDR3 region has the DNA TGTGCCAGCAGCCCTAACCAGGGGCTCGGCTATGGCTACACCTTC.

The rearrangement uses TRBV19 and TRBJ1-2; the match to TRBD1 covers 10 bases. The CDR3 consists of 14 residues. CDR1 and CDR2 from the germline V gene are LNHDA and SQIVND (reference sequence). V shed 1 base, J shed 8 bases, and the junction held 4 bases outside the gene matches. CDR3 amino acids: CASSIGGQGGGYTF. The CDR3 bases are TGTGCCAGTAGTATAGGCGGACAGGGGGGCGGCTACACCTTC. Full variable domain (outside the CDR3, taken from reference TRBV19 and TRBJ1-2): DGGITQSPKYLFRKEGQNVTLSCEQNLNHDAMYWYRQDPGQGLRLIYYSQIVNDFQKGDIAEGYSVSREKKESFPLTVTSAQKNPTAFYLCASSIGGQGGGYTFGSGTRLTVV.

The J gene is TRBJ1-1, the V gene TRBV30; D is perhaps TRBD1 (6 bases). Germline-derived CDR1 and CDR2 are GTSNPN and SVGIG (reference sequence). The V end was cut by 5 bases, the J end by 0 bases, with 13 bases between. This CDR3 is built from 14 residues. This CDR3 is CAWHPGTMNTEAFF. The CDR3 DNA sequence: TGTGCCTGGCACCCCGGGACAATGAACACTGAAGCTTTCTTT.

The chain is built from TRBV6-6 and TRBJ1-2; D gene unclear. V lost 6 bases, J lost 6 bases, and 17 bases lay in between. The CDR3 runs 14 residues. CDR1 is MNHNY, CDR2 SVGAGI, per germline (reference sequence). The CDR3 loop is CASRREGGVDGYTF. The CDR3, as DNA: TGTGCCAGCAGGAGGGAGGGAGGAGTTGATGGCTACACCTTC.

This chain joins TRBV6-6 and TRBJ1-2, with 11 bases aligning to TRBD1. The CDR3 is 14 amino acids. Germline CDR1 MNHNY, CDR2 SVGAGI (reference sequence). Germline trimming cut 0 bases from V and 8 bases from J; bases unmatched to any gene: 2. The CDR3 sequence: CASSYSGQGDGYTF. CDR3 nucleotide sequence: TGTGCCAGCAGTTACTCGGGACAGGGGGACGGCTACACCTTC.

The V gene is TRBV19, the J gene TRBJ1-2; D remains unclear. The CDR3 sequence is 17 residues long. Germline V CDR1 and CDR2: LNHDA, SQIVND (reference sequence). V was clipped by 5 bases and J by 0 bases, with 19 bases between them. The CDR3 DNA sequence: TGTGCCAGTAGTGTGGACTCCCCAAGGGTCCCTAACTATGGCTACACCTTC. Translated, it gives CASSVDSPRVPNYGYTF.

The V gene is TRBV11-1, the J gene TRBJ1-1, with D unclear. Germline V gene lookup returns CDR1 SGHAT and CDR2 FQDESV (reference sequence). This CDR3 has 15 amino acids. The V end lost 2 bases, the J end lost 8 bases, and 18 bases lay between the germline ends. As DNA, the CDR3 is TGTGCCAGCAGCTTATTGGCAAGAACACTATCCGAAGCTTTCTTT. This sequence encodes CASSLLARTLSEAFF. Supplemented by reference TRBV11-1 and TRBJ1-1, the full variable domain reads EAEVAQSPRYKITEKSQAVAFWCDPISGHATLYWYRQILGQGPELLVQFQDESVVDDSQLPKDRFSAERLKGVDSTLKIQPAELGDSAMYLCASSLLARTLSEAFFGQGTRLTVV.

J is TRBJ1-2 and V is TRBV2, with D perhaps TRBD1 (6 bases). Trimming stripped 5 bases from V and 4 bases from J, with 17 bases between. CDR1 is SNHLY, CDR2 FYNNEI, per germline. The CDR3 consists of 15 residues. The CDR3 reads CASSTTGQPFYGYTF. The CDR3 coding sequence is TGTGCCAGCAGTACCACAGGGCAACCTTTCTATGGCTACACCTTC.

V and J are TRBV2 and TRBJ1-2; no firm D call. V lost 11 bases to trimming and J lost 0 bases, with 10 bases between them. The CDR3 sequence is 12 residues long. Germline V gene lookup returns CDR1 SNHLY and CDR2 FYNNEI. The CDR3: CASRRANYGYTF. DNA for the CDR3: TGTGCCTCCAGGCGGGCTAACTATGGCTACACCTTC.

The rearrangement joins TRBV6-5 to TRBJ1-5; D call uncertain. The CDR3 runs 12 residues. Between the trimmed V and J ends, which lost 7 bases and 2 bases, there was a span of 6 bases. Germline-derived CDR1 and CDR2 are MNHEY and SVGAGI. CDR3 loop: CASTSGNQPQHF. The CDR3 DNA is TGTGCCAGCACGTCAGGCAATCAGCCCCAGCATTTT.

The chain uses TRBV5-1 and TRBJ2-3, with 10 bases lining up with TRBD1. The CDR3 has 16 amino acids. V gave up 2 bases and J gave up 1 base; unmatched junction bases: 4. Germline-derived CDR1 and CDR2 are SGHRS and YFSETQ. The CDR3 loop is CASSFDRGPGTDTQYF. Written as DNA, the CDR3 is TGCGCCAGCAGCTTTGACAGGGGGCCGGGCACAGATACGCAGTATTTT.

CDR3 sequence (DNA): TGTGCCAGCAGGGGAGGTAACTATGGCTACACCTTC. The encoded protein is CASRGGNYGYTF. The genes are TRBV5-6 and TRBJ1-2, with unresolved D. V was shortened by 5 bases and J by 1 base, with 6 bases between the two germline ends. Germline values: CDR1 SGHDT, CDR2 YYEEEE. CDR3 length equals 12 residues.

V gene TRBV25-1 combines with J gene TRBJ1-5, with D maybe TRBD1 (6 bases). Trimming stripped 1 base from V and 6 bases from J, with 10 bases between. The CDR3 extends over 14 amino acids. Germline V gene lookup returns CDR1 MGHDK and CDR2 SYGVNS. CDR3 in amino acids: CASSESGVIQPQHF. The CDR3 DNA sequence: TGTGCCAGCAGTGAATCAGGGGTGATTCAGCCCCAGCATTTT.

The chain carries TRBV5-1 and TRBJ1-3; D might be TRBD1 (6 bases). In germline, CDR1 is SGHRS, CDR2 YFSETQ. The germline V and J ends were trimmed by 0 bases and 4 bases, with 8 bases remaining between them. There are 14 residues in the CDR3. The DNA for the CDR3 is TGCGCCAGCAGCTTGGGGACAGAGGGAAACACCATATATTTT. It yields the protein CASSLGTEGNTIYF.

This chain joins TRBV7-2 and TRBJ1-6; 8 nucleotides match TRBD1. This CDR3 is 16 amino acids long. Germline CDR1 SGHTA, CDR2 FQGNSA. V dropped 1 base and J dropped 7; count of bases not matched to a gene: 6. DNA of the CDR3: TGTGCCAGCAGCTTAGAGGGGACAGGCAACAATTCACCCCTCCACTTT. Amino acids: CASSLEGTGNNSPLHF. The full variable domain, completed using reference TRBV7-2 and TRBJ1-6, is GAGVSQSPSNKVTEKGKDVELRCDPISGHTALYWYRQSLGQGLEFLIYFQGNSAPDKSGLPSDRFSAERTGGSVSTLTIQRTQQEDSAVYLCASSLEGTGNNSPLHFGNGTRLTVT.

This chain joins TRBV5-6 and TRBJ1-5, with a tentative D call TRBD1 (6 bases). The CDR3 loop spans 18 amino acids. Between the trimmed V and J ends, which lost 0 bases and 0 bases, there was a span of 16 bases. Germline-derived CDR1 and CDR2 are SGHDT and YYEEEE. The CDR3 loop is CASSLGRQGRNSNQPQHF. For the CDR3, the DNA is TGTGCCAGCAGCTTGGGTCGCCAGGGGCGAAATAGCAATCAGCCCCAGCATTTT.

The V call is TRBV7-2, the J call TRBJ2-3; tentatively, D is TRBD2 (7 bases). Trimming pared 3 bases from V and 6 bases from J, leaving 19 bases between. Germline loops: CDR1 SGHTA, CDR2 FQGNSA. The CDR3 spans 16 residues. The CDR3 DNA reads TGTGCCAGCAGCTTTGGCGGGGGACCAGGGGTGGATACGCAGTATTTT. Amino acid sequence: CASSFGGGPGVDTQYF.

The J gene is TRBJ2-7, the V gene TRBV27, with D tentatively TRBD1 (7 bases). Trimming took 6 bases from V and 3 from J, leaving 15 bases between them. The CDR3 consists of 14 residues. The germline gives CDR1 MNHEY, CDR2 SMNVEV (reference sequence). The CDR3 loop reads CASRPGGRDYEQYF. For the CDR3, the DNA is TGTGCCAGCAGGCCAGGGGGGCGGGACTACGAGCAGTACTTC.